The 20 T cell receptor beta chains below all came from one sample that was sequenced in a study of blood T cell repertoires in COVID-19. The repertoire was sequenced with immunoSEQ multiplex PCR; TCRdb's copy has only in-frame clones and lacks some. Of about 150,000 clones in the sample, approximately 80% were seen once. The sample consisted of PBMCs or T cells enriched from blood (not recorded which). The receptors here all came from a woman in her forties or fifties who had recovered from COVID-19.

The V gene is TRBV10-2, the J gene TRBJ2-1; maybe TRBD2 (6 bases). This CDR3 region has 21 residues. The germline CDR1 and CDR2 sequences are WSHSY and SAAADI. The V end lost 7 bases, the J end lost 6 bases, and 37 bases lay between the germline ends. The CDR3 sequence: CASTRDFVASRGGSRANEQFF. CDR3 nucleotides: TGCGCCAGCACCAGGGACTTCGTAGCTAGCCGAGGTGGATCGAGGGCCAATGAGCAGTTCTTC.

This clone was seen only once. The chain uses TRBV18 and TRBJ1-2; perhaps TRBD1 as D (5 bases). The CDR3 has 14 amino acids. V was trimmed by 3 bases and J by 1 base, leaving 9 bases between them. The germline CDR1 and CDR2 sequences are KGHSH and LQKENI. In nucleotides, the CDR3 is TGTGCCAGCTCACCGTCACAGGATAACTATGGCTACACCTTC. It translates to CASSPSQDNYGYTF.

The chain is built from TRBV11-3 and TRBJ2-7; the match to TRBD1 covers 7 bases. CDR1 SGHNT and CDR2 YENEEA come from the germline V gene. CDR3 length: 12 amino acids. V gave up 6 bases and J gave up 3 bases; unmatched junction bases: 2. The CDR3 loop reads CASSHRGYEQYF. For the CDR3, the DNA is TGTGCCAGCAGTCACAGGGGCTACGAGCAGTACTTC.

V gene TRBV10-3 combines with J gene TRBJ1-5; TRBD1 might be the D (5 bases). The length of the CDR3 is 14 residues. Trimming pared 6 bases from V and 0 bases from J, leaving 9 bases between. Germline loops: CDR1 ENHRY, CDR2 SYGVKD. This chain's CDR3 is CAISGGPSNQPQHF. CDR3 in DNA: TGTGCCATCAGCGGGGGACCTAGCAATCAGCCCCAGCATTTT.

The chain is built from TRBV7-3 and TRBJ1-1, with a tentative D call TRBD1 (5 bases). Germline V gives CDR1 SGHTA, CDR2 FQGTGA. The CDR3 extends over 13 amino acids. V was cut by 4 bases and J by 4 bases, with 10 bases left in between. CDR3 nucleotides: TGTGCCAGCAGCTCAGGGATCGGCACTGAAGCTTTCTTT. Its protein is CASSSGIGTEAFF.

J is TRBJ2-5 and V is TRBV21-1; the table's D call TRBD2 went unverified against the DNA. TRBV21-1 is a pseudogene segment. The CDR3 sequence is 13 residues long. CDR3 region: CASSKRGGETQYF. The CDR3 nucleotides read TGTGCCAGCAGCAAGCGGGGGGGGGAGACCCAGTACTTC.

The chain uses TRBV28 and TRBJ1-1; TRBD1 might be the D (5 bases). The CDR3 sequence is 13 residues long. Trimming left V 6 bases short and J 4 bases short, with 12 bases between. The V gene's germline CDR1 is MDHEN and CDR2 SYDVKM. CDR3 residues: CASRVSGFTEAFF. In DNA, the CDR3 is TGTGCCAGCAGAGTCTCAGGGTTCACTGAAGCTTTCTTT.

The rearrangement joins TRBV18 to TRBJ2-1; no clear D. The CDR3 sequence is 13 residues long. Germline loops: CDR1 KGHSH, CDR2 LQKENI. V dropped 0 bases and J dropped 6 bases, with 6 bases sitting between them. CDR3 region: CASSPPSRNEQFF. Written as DNA, the CDR3 is TGTGCCAGCTCACCACCGTCCCGCAATGAGCAGTTCTTC.

This clone was picked up a small number of times. The gene calls are TRBV19 and TRBJ2-1; 10 bases align to TRBD2. The CDR3 is 17 amino acids. The germline V gene encodes CDR1 LNHDA and CDR2 SQIVND (reference sequence). The V and J ends lost 7 bases and 0 bases, in that order; junction bases with no gene match: 9. The CDR3: CASKGLATDSSYNEQFF. The CDR3 DNA reads as TGTGCCAGTAAGGGACTAGCGACCGATAGCTCCTACAATGAGCAGTTCTTC.

V gene TRBV6-6 combines with J gene TRBJ1-2; D is possibly TRBD1 (5 bases). The ends were cut back, 0 bases at V and 4 bases at J, with 15 bases in the middle. The CDR3 runs to 16 residues. Germline-derived CDR1 and CDR2 are MNHNY and SVGAGI (reference sequence). The CDR3 protein is CASSYSYLRTSYGYTF. As DNA, the CDR3 is TGTGCCAGCAGTTACTCATACCTTAGGACAAGCTATGGCTACACCTTC.

This chain links TRBV18 with TRBJ2-7; TRBD2 matches 8 bases. CDR3 length: 19 residues. Looked up from germline, CDR1 is KGHSH and CDR2 is LQKENI. V lost 5 bases and J lost 6; bases outside the gene matches: 24. CDR3 loop: CASSKRDGAEGLESLEQYF. CDR3 nucleotides: TGTGCCAGCTCAAAGCGAGACGGAGCGGAGGGACTAGAGTCTCTCGAGCAGTACTTC.

V is TRBV14 and J is TRBJ2-1; no definite D call. This CDR3 region has 11 residues. The V end was cut by 4 bases, the J end by 10 bases, with 8 bases between. The V gene's germline CDR1 is SGHDN and CDR2 FVKESK. CDR3 residues: CASSLKTEQFF. CDR3 DNA sequence: TGTGCCAGCAGCCTCAAGACAGAGCAGTTCTTC.

The rearrangement uses TRBV18 and TRBJ1-2; D unresolved. Germline V gives CDR1 KGHSH, CDR2 LQKENI. Trimming took 5 bases from V and 8 from J, leaving 15 bases between them. The CDR3 runs 13 residues. The DNA for the CDR3 is TGTGCCAGCTCATCCATTGAGGCGGGAGGCTACACCTTC. It specifies CASSSIEAGGYTF.

The chain recombines TRBV18 with TRBJ1-2, with D maybe TRBD1 (6 bases). CDR1 and CDR2 from the germline V gene are KGHSH and LQKENI. The V gene lost 2 bases and the J gene lost 7 bases, with 17 bases spanning the gap. The CDR3 has 15 residues. The CDR3 coding sequence is TGTGCCAGCTCACCAGGCGGGGGCTTGATCTCTGGCTACACCTTC. Protein sequence: CASSPGGGLISGYTF.

This rearrangement joins TRBV19 to TRBJ2-1, with 8 bases lining up with TRBD2. Germline V lookup: CDR1 LNHDA, CDR2 SQIVND (reference sequence). V was clipped by 6 bases and J by 5 bases; unmatched bases: 3. This CDR3 spans 13 amino acids. CDR3 in amino acids: CASSLLADNEQFF. For the CDR3, the DNA is TGTGCCAGTAGCCTACTAGCGGACAATGAGCAGTTCTTC.

CDR3 nucleotide sequence: TGCGCCAGCAGCCAAGATCCCGGGGCCAGGGGAACCGGGGAGCTGTTTTTT. Translating gives CASSQDPGARGTGELFF. The chain is built from TRBV4-1 and TRBJ2-2; possibly TRBD1 for D (6 bases). The length of the CDR3 is 17 residues. Germline loops: CDR1 MGHRA, CDR2 YSYEKL. The V and J ends lost 0 bases and 5 bases respectively, with 16 bases between them.

This chain joins TRBV19 and TRBJ2-7, with 7 bases fitting TRBD2. The CDR3 is 15 residues long. CDR1 is LNHDA and CDR2 is SQIVND in the germline V gene (reference sequence). With 4 bases clipped from V and 2 bases from J, the junction kept 8 bases outside the gene matches. The CDR3 spells CASSKGGGGTYEQYF. Here the CDR3 DNA reads TGTGCCAGTAGTAAAGGCGGGGGAGGAACCTACGAGCAGTACTTC. Full variable domain (outside the CDR3, taken from reference TRBV19 and TRBJ2-7): DGGITQSPKYLFRKEGQNVTLSCEQNLNHDAMYWYRQDPGQGLRLIYYSQIVNDFQKGDIAEGYSVSREKKESFPLTVTSAQKNPTAFYLCASSKGGGGTYEQYFGPGTRLTVT.

In this sample, this clone turned up a few times. The chain couples TRBV28 to TRBJ1-2; D gene uncertain. This CDR3 is 12 amino acids long. Germline CDR1 MDHEN, CDR2 SYDVKM. V lost 2 bases and J lost 5, with 6 bases in between. The DNA for the CDR3 is TGTGCCAGCAGTTTAGGCGGATATGGCTACACCTTC. Translating gives CASSLGGYGYTF.

The chain employs TRBV28 and TRBJ1-3; D perhaps matches TRBD1 (6 bases). The CDR3 sequence is 16 residues long. The germline V gene has CDR1 MDHEN and CDR2 SYDVKM. Trimming removed 3 bases at V and 2 bases at J, with 14 bases between. The CDR3, as DNA: TGTGCCAGCAGTTTCCAAAAATCAGGGGCTGGAAACACCATATATTTT. It codes for CASSFQKSGAGNTIYF.

Only one count was recorded for this clone. The chain recombines TRBV19 with TRBJ1-1; 9 bases fit TRBD1. Trimming at V came to 6 bases and at J to 11 bases, leaving 10 bases not matched to a gene. This CDR3 comprises 13 residues. Looked up from germline, CDR1 is LNHDA and CDR2 is SQIVND (reference sequence). The CDR3 protein is CASRGTGFQNAFF. CDR3 coding DNA: TGTGCCAGTAGGGGGACAGGGTTTCAGAACGCTTTCTTT. The full variable domain, its missing parts supplied by reference TRBV19 and TRBJ1-1, is DGGITQSPKYLFRKEGQNVTLSCEQNLNHDAMYWYRQDPGQGLRLIYYSQIVNDFQKGDIAEGYSVSREKKESFPLTVTSAQKNPTAFYLCASRGTGFQNAFFGQGTRLTVV.